This T cell receptor (beta chain) was obtained from a study of prognosis after radiotherapy for stage I lung cancer. General study points: Some patients went on to develop distant metastases. Their Shannon entropy after stereotactic body radiation therapy was lower, and its change from baseline was also lower.

Template was genomic DNA; TCR beta CDR3 amplified in two multiplex PCR rounds. Primers were specific to each TRBV and TRBJ gene in first-round PCR. TCRdb redid the calling of the multiplex PCR reads with MiXCR, one entry per CDR3 protein. Among around 59,000 distinct CDR3 sequences, about 30% were seen once, and the ten largest hold 7.5%. CDR1 and CDR2 (germline): SGHTA, FQGNSA. V was cut by 3 bases and J by 6 bases, with 5 bases left in between. The CDR3 extends over 12 amino acids. This clonotype was picked up many times. Its specificity is unknown. This rearrangement joins TRBV7-2 to TRBJ2-2, with D uncertain. Source: PBMCs, taken before or after stereotactic body radiation therapy (not recorded which). The origin of this receptor is a donor aged 50 or older with non-small cell lung cancer. DNA for the CDR3: TGTGCCAGCAGCTTGTTGGCCGGGGAGCTGTTTTTT. Residues: CASSLLAGELFF.